This TCR beta chain was recovered during a study of blood T cell repertoires in COVID-19. The overall study: Sample material is recorded as cDNA or gDNA derived from T cells, B-cell-depleted T cells, or PBMCs.

Per the original data handling: Estimation of nucleated cell counts relied on the amplification of reference gene primers. Produced via immunoSEQ multiplex PCR; TCRdb's table is partial and in-frame only. V, J and clone size were drawn from that table, and D and trimming were deduced from the DNA. Found here are under 150,000 clones, about nine tenths of them singletons; the top ten hold under 2%. The CDR3 length is 15 residues. V was cut by 5 bases and J by 5 bases, with 17 bases left in between. Germline CDR1 reads WNHNN; CDR2 reads SYGVQD (reference sequence). This chain uses TRBV10-1 with TRBJ2-3, with D possibly being TRBD2 (6 bases). The sequenced sample consisted of peripheral blood. This clonotype originated in a human donor with active COVID-19. The donor label of this sample is uncertain. The CDR3 region has the DNA TGCGCCAGCAGTTGGGGAACGCGGGGCGGAGATACGCAGTATTTT. Its protein is CASSWGTRGGDTQYF.